This T cell receptor (beta chain) came from a study of cytomegalovirus exposure and HLA in healthy donors. Study-wide results and limits: When a later analysis compared HLA-associated TCR beta chains with equally common others, the HLA-associated chains turned out to be more clonally expanded and to have lower generation probabilities. Most TCR sequences were seen very rarely across donors, but some public TCRs occurred in many. Segments of the TCR beta V type were, in most cases, productive about 90% or about 30% of the time in an earlier analysis.

On this clone itself: What it recognizes is unknown.

Trimming left V 0 bases short and J 4 bases short, with 15 bases between. The germline V gene has CDR1 KGHSH and CDR2 LQKENI. There are 16 residues in the CDR3. PCR employed 60 Vbeta and 13 Jbeta primers. Clones were sequenced by immunoSEQ multiplex PCR, and TCRdb holds only the in-frame ones, with some missing. Of 50,000 or so clones listed, approximately 71% are singletons. The TCR comes from a man aged 40-49 years in good health and CMV-seropositive. V gene TRBV18 combines with J gene TRBJ1-1; D might be TRBD1 (5 bases). Material for sequencing was PBMCs. In DNA, the CDR3 is TGTGCCAGCTCACCACCGACGGTCAGGGTAACCACTGAAGCTTTCTTT. Its translation is CASSPPTVRVTTEAFF.